This T cell receptor beta chain was captured by sequencing in a study of CD8+ T cells in alopecia areata (dated by TCRdb to about 2018). General notes on the study: Treated patients were enrolled in an open-label pilot trial of oral tofacitinib at 5 to 10 mg twice daily for moderate-to-severe alopecia areata. Tofacitinib was administered for 6 to 18 months, and 6 months of follow-up off drug were then conducted to assess delayed response and recurrence. In treated patients, disease severity was measured using the SALT score, which gives the percentage of scalp surface area affected. In both human patients and the C3H/HeJ mouse model, the study applied high-throughput TCRbeta sequencing to look at T cell clonal expansion in alopecia areata. Scalp tissue and sorted CD4+ and CD8+ peripheral blood T cells from patchy and totalis/universalis alopecia areata patients and from healthy controls were covered by human TCRbeta sequencing. Patients on tofacitinib were biopsied at baseline and after 4 and 24 weeks of treatment, and several of the patients also had a later scalp biopsy. Clonality in the scalp was compared among normal scalp (n=4), patchy alopecia areata scalp (n=8), and alopecia totalis/universalis scalp (n=8). RNA came from the PAXgene miRNA kit for fixed scalp, the miRNeasy kit for PBMCs, and the RNeasy kit for mouse skin. TCRbeta CDR3 regions were amplified by immunoSEQ multiplex PCR using 35 Vbeta forward and 13 Jbeta reverse primers.

The library relied on the immunoSEQ multiplex PCR assay. To provide template for TCR sequencing, every sample had RNA extracted and reverse transcribed into cDNA. SuperScript III was used for first-strand cDNA synthesis, primed with a 2:1 mix of oligo-dT and random hexamers. Amplification bias was assessed with a synthetic immune receptor repertoire, and residual bias was removed computationally. In the source study's methods: Raw reads were preprocessed to remove errors, and CDR3 was defined by IMGT conventions from the conserved cysteine to phenylalanine. To get clonality, Shannon entropy was normalized by log2 of the number of productive unique TCRs and the result was subtracted from 1. Whether each scalp clone was CD4 or CD8 was inferred by checking scalp TCRbeta sequences against the CD4 and CD8 repertoires from sorted blood. TCRdb's version of the immuneACCESS table is confined to in-frame rearrangements and falls short of the full clone set. An unresolved V gene accounts for under half of the shortfall where checked; the remainder is of unknown origin. V and J calls plus clone size are reproduced from that table; the DNA served to infer D and trimming. The table for this sample lists some 100,000 clones; around 58% of them were counted only once. Together, the top ten hold roughly 30% of the sample.

Study-level results and caveats: Higher clonality and more expanded CD8+ clones were observed in lesional scalp than in normal scalp, particularly in alopecia totalis/universalis, a finding suggestive of antigenic drive. Many expanded lesional clones were found to persist in scalp and blood during tofacitinib treatment, and relapse after treatment cessation may be partly explained by this persistence. Because the treated cohort was small and had just a single nonresponder, larger studies are needed to establish links between baseline CD8+ expansion and response. Tofacitinib significantly lowered scalp clonality and the number of expanded CD8+ clones among the top 100 scalp clones. Scalp TCR repertoire analysis is complicated because resident alphabeta T cells in normal human skin are also sequenced, whereas mouse skin is dominated by gammadelta T cells. Compared with mice, TCR sequences shared between patients were less clear, possibly partly because of HLA diversity across the patient population.

The CDR3 goes from the cysteine to the phenylalanine over 15 residues. Just CDR3 DNA is preserved here, 45 bases in frame from base 1. Taken from the germline V gene (reference sequence), the CDR1 and CDR2 loops are GTSNPN and SVGIG. Germline trimming amounts to 0 bases on V and 6 bases on J, with 9 as the count of junction bases outside the gene matches. Read against the paper, the sample's time point label means: approximately 4 weeks on oral tofacitinib. The treatment or condition label of this sample denotes: oral pan-JAK inhibitor, 5-10 mg twice daily. From alopecia areata patients, peripheral blood was collected along with lesional scalp punch biopsies. PBMCs were isolated by density centrifugation and stained for CD3, CD4 and CD8, and CD4+ and CD8+ T cells were sorted on a FACSAria. As concerns this clone: What antigen it recognizes has not been identified. No base qualities exist here, and no much larger clone lies one base off it.

This clonotype was obtained from a human donor with alopecia areata. The sequenced sample was CD8+ T cells sorted from blood, obtained at week 4, from a patient treated with tofacitinib. The rearrangement combines TRBV30 with TRBJ2-3; 7 nucleotides in the junction match TRBD1. The DNA is as follows: TGTGCCTGGAGTGTTACAGGGGCCCCATGGGATACGCAGTATTTT. It is translated as CAWSVTGAPWDTQYF.